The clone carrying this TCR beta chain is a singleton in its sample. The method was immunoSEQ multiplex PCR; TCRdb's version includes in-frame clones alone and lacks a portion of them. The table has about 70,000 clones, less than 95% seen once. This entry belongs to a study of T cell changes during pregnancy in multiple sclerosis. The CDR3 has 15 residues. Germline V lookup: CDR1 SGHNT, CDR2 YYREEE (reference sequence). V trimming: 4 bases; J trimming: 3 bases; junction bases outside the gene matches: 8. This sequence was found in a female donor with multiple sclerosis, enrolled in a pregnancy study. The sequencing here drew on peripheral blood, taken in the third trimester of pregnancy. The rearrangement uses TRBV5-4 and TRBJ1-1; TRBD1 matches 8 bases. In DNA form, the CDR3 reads TGTGCCAGCAGCGCCTGGACAGGGAAGGACACTGAAGCTTTCTTT. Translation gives CASSAWTGKDTEAFF.